Reported below is one T cell receptor beta chain. This sample was taken from a study of blood T cell repertoires in COVID-19. About the study: T cells, B-cell-depleted T cells, or PBMCs provided the cDNA or gDNA that served as material.

Germline CDR1 is MDHEN and CDR2 is SYDVKM. This CDR3 has 13 amino acids. V trimming: 6 bases; J trimming: 8 bases; junction bases outside the gene matches: 6. The method was immunoSEQ multiplex PCR; TCRdb's version includes in-frame clones alone and lacks a portion of them. The sample includes 140,000 or so clones, 65% to 90% seen only once; the top ten take roughly 8.2%. V usage is TRBV28 and J usage is TRBJ1-2; TRBD1 agrees at 10 bases. Sequencing input: peripheral blood. The TCR originated in a human donor in a cohort sampled during active COVID-19. The CDR3 region has the DNA TGTGCCAGCAGCCCGACAGGGGGCTTGGGCTACACCTTC. This codes for CASSPTGGLGYTF.